The 18 T cell receptor beta chains reported below all come from one sample, sequenced in a study of shared clonotypes between healthy human individuals. The naive CD8 subset, CD45RO-negative cells positively selected for CCR7, excluded terminally differentiated effector memory CD45RA+ cells. Measured with immunoSEQ multiplex PCR; TCRdb has only the in-frame clones, and not every one. The repertoire includes around 1.9 million clones, roughly 95% of them detected once, and roughly 1.7% sits in the top ten. Material for sequencing was naive CD8+ T cells from PBMCs. These TCRs come from a man younger than 30 in good health. Some clones in this sample may be carry-over from other donors' samples.

This clone came up once. This chain's CDR3 is CASSLLRGDTGELFF. The CDR3 DNA reads TGTGCCAGCAGCTTGTTAAGGGGGGATACCGGGGAGCTGTTTTTT. The gene calls are TRBV7-2 and TRBJ2-2; TRBD1 or TRBD2 may be the D gene (6 bases each). Germline V lookup: CDR1 SGHTA, CDR2 FQGNSA. The CDR3 spans 15 residues. The ends were cut back, 3 bases at V and 5 bases at J, with 13 bases in the middle.

Written as DNA, the CDR3 is TGTGCCATCAGTGAGTCTGGACAGTTCCAAGAGACCCAGTACTTC. Translated: CAISESGQFQETQYF. V usage is TRBV10-3 and J usage is TRBJ2-5, with D possibly TRBD1 on 6 matching bases. The CDR3 is 15 residues long. V was clipped by 0 bases and J by 1 base, with 9 bases between them. Germline CDR1 ENHRY, CDR2 SYGVKD.

V is TRBV9 and J is TRBJ2-7; 10 bases match TRBD1. CDR1 and CDR2 from the germline V gene are SGDLS and YYNGEE. The CDR3 extends over 14 amino acids. The V gene end was trimmed by 4 bases and the J gene end by 6 bases; junction bases not matched to a gene: 7. CDR3: CASSSRTGGGEQYF. The CDR3, as DNA: TGTGCCAGCAGCTCTCGGACAGGGGGAGGCGAGCAGTACTTC.

J is TRBJ2-2 and V is TRBV19; tentatively, D is TRBD1 (6 bases). This CDR3 region has 16 residues. CDR1 LNHDA and CDR2 SQIVND come from the germline V gene (reference sequence). Between the trimmed V and J ends, which lost 4 bases and 4 bases, there was a span of 16 bases. The CDR3 spells CASSTDQGMGTGELFF. The CDR3 region has the DNA TGTGCCAGTAGTACCGATCAGGGGATGGGCACCGGGGAGCTGTTTTTT. Filled out from reference TRBV19 and TRBJ2-2, the complete variable domain reads DGGITQSPKYLFRKEGQNVTLSCEQNLNHDAMYWYRQDPGQGLRLIYYSQIVNDFQKGDIAEGYSVSREKKESFPLTVTSAQKNPTAFYLCASSTDQGMGTGELFFGEGSRLTVL.

For the CDR3, the DNA is TGTGCCAGCAGTCTACGCTCCGGTACCTATGGCTACACCTTC. Residues: CASSLRSGTYGYTF. This sequence joins TRBV28 and TRBJ1-2; D unclear. Trimming left V 5 bases short and J 4 bases short, with 14 bases between. This CDR3 has 14 amino acids. CDR1 is MDHEN and CDR2 is SYDVKM in the germline V gene.

This clone was counted a single time. The J gene is TRBJ2-7, the V gene TRBV27; D may be TRBD1 or TRBD2 (6 bases each). V lost 7 bases and J 4 bases, leaving 17 bases between the germline ends. CDR1 and CDR2 (germline): MNHEY, SMNVEV (reference sequence). This CDR3 is 14 amino acids long. The CDR3 nucleotides are TGTGCCAGCACCACTTTTGGGGGGCGGTACGAGCAGTACTTC. Encoded protein: CASTTFGGRYEQYF.

This chain joins TRBV7-8 and TRBJ2-5; TRBD2 is a possible D gene (5 bases). Germline CDR1 and CDR2: SGHVS and FQNEAQ. This CDR3 has 17 amino acids. V lost 3 bases to trimming and J lost 2 bases, with 19 bases between them. The CDR3 DNA reads TGTGCCAGCAGCTTTTTCTATGCTAGTGGGGAGCAAGAGACCCAGTACTTC. Translation gives CASSFFYASGEQETQYF.

This clone has just one count. The rearrangement links TRBV21-1 to TRBJ1-5. TRBV21-1 is marked as a pseudogene. CDR3 length equals 16 residues. The CDR3 is CASSTPRGGGGQPQHF. CDR3 sequence (DNA): TGTGCCAGCAGCACCCCTAGGGGGGGCGGAGGGCAGCCCCAGCATTTT.

J is TRBJ2-1 and V is TRBV27, with 12 bases lining up with TRBD2. V dropped 0 bases and J dropped 6; count of bases not matched to a gene: 9. The CDR3 is made up of 18 amino acids. Germline CDR1 is MNHEY and CDR2 is SMNVEV (reference sequence). The CDR3 region is CASSLSSRLAGASNEQFF. The CDR3 DNA is TGTGCCAGCAGTTTATCTTCTAGACTAGCGGGAGCTTCCAATGAGCAGTTCTTC.

V gene TRBV10-1 combines with J gene TRBJ2-7; maybe TRBD1 (6 bases). Germline V CDR1 and CDR2: WNHNN, SYGVQD (reference sequence). V was cut by 8 bases and J by 6 bases, with 14 bases left in between. The CDR3 spans 12 residues. As DNA, the CDR3 is TGCGCCAGCGGCCGAGACAGGACCGAGCAGTACTTC. Translation gives CASGRDRTEQYF.

J is TRBJ2-7 and V is TRBV13, with 14 positions matching TRBD2. With V trimmed by 8 bases and J by 4 bases, 7 bases remained unmatched. The CDR3 spans 15 residues. CDR1 and CDR2 from the germline V gene are PRHDT and FYEKMQ (reference sequence). In DNA, the CDR3 is TGTGCCAGCCGGGAGGGACTAGCGGGAGTGTACGAGCAGTACTTC. Translating it yields CASREGLAGVYEQYF. Full variable domain (rest looked up from reference TRBV13 and TRBJ2-7): AAGVIQSPRHLIKEKRETATLKCYPIPRHDTVYWYQQGPGQDPQFLISFYEKMQSDKGSIPDRFSAQQFSDYHSELNMSSLELGDSALYFCASREGLAGVYEQYFGPGTRLTVT.

Points on this clone: Germline and junction disagree at one end, which may indicate a read error. The sample has other DNA sequences that encode this CDR3 too. The chain employs TRBV7-2 and TRBJ2-7; D is possibly TRBD1 (8 bases). Germline CDR1 reads SGHTA; CDR2 reads FQGNSA. CDR3 size: 15 residues. CDR3 DNA sequence: TGTGCCAGCAGCCTAGCGGCAGGGGGCACGTACGAGCAGTACTTC. Encoded protein: CASSLAAGGTYEQYF.

The rearrangement links TRBV5-1 to TRBJ1-1; no clear D gene. Trimming took 4 bases from V and 0 from J, leaving 13 bases between them. Germline V gene data show CDR1 as SGHRS and CDR2 as YFSETQ. The CDR3 totals 15 residues. The DNA of the CDR3 is TGCGCCAGCAGCCCTGACCCCCTCCTGAACACTGAAGCTTTCTTT. This encodes CASSPDPLLNTEAFF.

This chain joins TRBV7-9 and TRBJ2-2; 10 nucleotides align to TRBD2. This CDR3 contains 15 residues. The V gene end was trimmed by 5 bases and the J gene end by 5 bases; junction bases not matched to a gene: 5. Germline CDR1 SEHNR, CDR2 FQNEAQ (reference sequence). In DNA, the CDR3 is TGTGCCAGCAGCCCTAGCGGGAGTTGGACCGGGGAGCTGTTTTTT. As protein: CASSPSGSWTGELFF.

This chain links TRBV27 with TRBJ2-2, with 11 bases lining up with TRBD2. V trimming: 5 bases; J trimming: 6 bases; junction bases outside the gene matches: 8. Germline V gene data show CDR1 as MNHEY and CDR2 as SMNVEV (reference sequence). This CDR3 has 16 residues. The CDR3 sequence: CASSPLTSGTPGELFF. The CDR3 bases are TGTGCCAGCAGTCCACTGACTAGCGGGACCCCCGGGGAGCTGTTTTTT.

J is TRBJ2-7 and V is TRBV7-6; 7 nucleotides align to TRBD1. CDR1 and CDR2 from the germline V gene are SGHVS and FNYEAQ. This CDR3 has 15 residues. J gave up 3 bases and V 3 bases, and 8 bases lay outside the gene matches. As DNA, the CDR3 is TGTGCCAGCAGCTTGCGTACCGGGACAGTCTACGAGCAGTACTTC. This gives the protein CASSLRTGTVYEQYF.

V is TRBV4-1 and J is TRBJ2-1; TRBD1 or TRBD2 may be the D gene (6 bases each). Germline-derived CDR1 and CDR2 are MGHRA and YSYEKL. V was cut by 0 bases and J by 9 bases, with 12 bases left in between. The CDR3 is made up of 14 amino acids. CDR3 residues: CASSQEGGWGEQFF. The CDR3 bases are TGCGCCAGCAGCCAAGAAGGGGGGTGGGGTGAGCAGTTCTTC.

The V gene is TRBV4-1, the J gene TRBJ2-7, with TRBD2 identical over 8 bases. V shed 5 bases, J shed 4 bases, and the junction held 7 bases outside the gene matches. This CDR3 region has 14 residues. Germline lookup yields CDR1 MGHRA and CDR2 YSYEKL. CDR3 sequence (DNA): TGCGCCAGCAGCTTAGCGGGAAACTTTTACGAGCAGTACTTC. Protein product: CASSLAGNFYEQYF.